These T cell receptor beta chains were read from a single sample in a study of T cell responses to AZD1222 COVID-19 vaccine. The repertoire was sequenced with immunoSEQ multiplex PCR; TCRdb's copy has only in-frame clones and lacks some. The top ten clones hold about 4% of a sample with about 140,000 clones, approximately 90% of them seen once. This specimen was peripheral blood, taken 28 days after the second AZD1222 dose. These receptors were collected from an adult who received the AZD1222 COVID-19 vaccine. CDR3s include the opening cysteine and the closing phenylalanine or tryptophan. The D gene is left open where the match is weak. Clone size, where shown, is once, few, many, or a class for clones that have expanded.

clone_size	v_call	d_call	j_call	cdr3_nt	cdr3_aa
-	TRBV28	TRBD2	TRBJ2-1	TGTGCCAGCAGTTCCCCCGGGACTAGCGGGAGGAATGAGCAGTTCTTC	CASSSPGTSGRNEQFF
-	TRBV18	TRBD1	TRBJ2-2	TGTGCCAGCTCATCTCGGGACAGGGGCAACACCGGGGAGCTGTTTTTT	CASSSRDRGNTGELFF
-	TRBV12-3/TRBV12-4	-	TRBJ2-5	TGTGCCAGCAGTTTGGGTGGGGCCCAGTACTTC	CASSLGGAQYF
-	TRBV18	-	TRBJ1-1	TGTGCCAGCTCACCAGGTTGGGAAGGTACTGAAGCTTTCTTT	CASSPGWEGTEAFF
-	TRBV7-2	-	TRBJ2-2	TGTGCCAGCAGCCCCACAGTGGTCACCGGGGAGCTGTTTTTT	CASSPTVVTGELFF
-	TRBV19	-	TRBJ1-2	TGTGCCAGTAGTATAGAGAGGACAGCAGTCTATGGCTACACCTTC	CASSIERTAVYGYTF
-	TRBV6-6	-	TRBJ1-3	TGTGCCAGCAGACAGGTTCGGTCGGTCTCTGGAAACACCATATATTTT	CASRQVRSVSGNTIYF
once	TRBV6-5	-	TRBJ2-5	TGTGCCAGCAGCTCCCCCTGGGGTCCGGAGACCCAGTACTTC	CASSSPWGPETQYF
-	TRBV7-8	TRBD1	TRBJ1-3	TGTGCCAGCAGCCCCGGGACAGCTGGAAACACCATATATTTT	CASSPGTAGNTIYF
-	TRBV2	TRBD1	TRBJ1-4	TGTGCCAGCAAGAGGACAGGGGGCCGGGTTGAAAAACTGTTTTTT	CASKRTGGRVEKLFF
-	TRBV12-3/TRBV12-4	TRBD1	TRBJ1-1	TGTGCCAGCAGCGAGGACAGGCACACTGAAGCTTTCTTT	CASSEDRHTEAFF
-	TRBV6-5	-	TRBJ1-1	TGTGCCAGCAGACGACCGGGGCGAACTGAAGCTTTCTTT	CASRRPGRTEAFF
-	TRBV4-2	TRBD2	TRBJ2-7	TGTGCCAGCAGCCATAGCGGGAGCAGGGTATACGAGCAGTACTTC	CASSHSGSRVYEQYF
few	TRBV7-9	-	TRBJ2-5	TGTGCCAGCAGCTTAGATGAAGAGACCCAGTACTTC	CASSLDEETQYF
-	TRBV4-2	-	TRBJ1-4	TGTGCCAGCAGCCAAGCGTACGGGAACGGGGGAACTAATGAAAAACTGTTTTTT	CASSQAYGNGGTNEKLFF